Below are 11 T cell receptor beta chains sequenced from a single sample in a study of T-cell reconstitution after alpha-beta-depleted transplantation in children. Preparation of the TCRbeta library used unique molecular identifiers. TCRdb redid the calling of the PCR reads with MiXCR, one entry per CDR3 protein. The data contain nearly 550,000 distinct CDR3 sequences, approximately 20% of them singletons. Source: PBMCs from the stem cell graft donor, taken from the stem cell graft. The source is a human donor who donated a stem cell graft to a child with acute lymphoblastic leukemia.

This clonotype was seen at least ten times. V is TRBV5-1 and J is TRBJ2-1; 11 nucleotides align to TRBD2. The ends lost 0 bases at V and 9 bases at J; junction bases unmatched: 5. The CDR3 sequence is 15 residues long. The germline V gene has CDR1 SGHRS and CDR2 YFSETQ. The CDR3 here is CASSLVAGGPGEQFF. In DNA form, the CDR3 reads TGCGCCAGCAGCTTGGTAGCGGGAGGGCCGGGTGAGCAGTTCTTC. Full variable domain (remainder filled in from reference TRBV5-1 and TRBJ2-1): KAGVTQTPRYLIKTRGQQVTLSCSPISGHRSVSWYQQTPGQGLQFLFEYFSETQRNKGNFPGRFSGRQFSNSRSEMNVSTLELGDSALYLCASSLVAGGPGEQFFGPGTRLTVL.

This clonotype has at least ten counts. This sequence joins TRBV4-1 and TRBJ1-1; the D gene is possibly TRBD1 (5 bases). V gave up 0 bases and J gave up 4 bases, with 18 bases separating them. CDR1 and CDR2 (germline): MGHRA, YSYEKL. The CDR3 length is 17 residues. In nucleotides, the CDR3 is TGCGCCAGCAGCCAAGAGCCTACAGGTCCCTCGGTCACTGAAGCTTTCTTT. It specifies CASSQEPTGPSVTEAFF.

CDR3 sequence (DNA): TGTGCCAGCAGCTTAATCCATCTCGGGACTAGTAACTACGAGCAGTACTTC. Its translation: CASSLIHLGTSNYEQYF. The chain recombines TRBV7-2 with TRBJ2-7; 8 bases are shared with TRBD2. The CDR3 totals 17 residues. V gave up 2 bases and J gave up 3 bases; unmatched junction bases: 12. Germline V gives CDR1 SGHTA, CDR2 FQGNSA.

The V gene is TRBV7-9, the J gene TRBJ2-1; 8 nucleotides agree with TRBD1. The J segment lost 5 bases and the V segment lost 5 bases, leaving 11 bases of the junction unmatched. This CDR3 region has 16 residues. From germline, CDR1 is SEHNR and CDR2 FQNEAQ (reference sequence). CDR3 DNA: TGTGCCAGCAGCCCGAGGACAGGGTCACCTGACAATGAGCAGTTCTTC. Encoded protein: CASSPRTGSPDNEQFF.

V is TRBV6-1 and J is TRBJ2-7, with D perhaps assigned TRBD1 or TRBD2 (5 bases each). The CDR3 loop spans 14 amino acids. CDR1 is MNHNS, CDR2 SASEGT, per germline. V was shortened by 4 bases and J by 2 bases, with 12 bases between the two germline ends. CDR3 sequence (DNA): TGTGCCAGCAGTGTGGGACCCGAGGCCTACGAGCAGTACTTC. Residues: CASSVGPEAYEQYF.

This clonotype was found a few times. The V call is TRBV15, the J call TRBJ1-2, with D perhaps matching TRBD1 (5 bases). The V end lost 0 bases, the J end lost 4 bases, and 15 bases lay between the germline ends. CDR3 length: 16 amino acids. Germline CDR1 and CDR2: LNHNV and YYDKDF (reference sequence). The CDR3 nucleotides read TGTGCCACCAGCAGAGAAGGGGTACGCCTTGGCTATGGCTACACCTTC. Protein: CATSREGVRLGYGYTF.

This chain's CDR3 is CASRDRGLYEQYF. For the CDR3, the DNA is TGTGCCAGCCGGGACAGGGGGCTTTACGAGCAGTACTTC. This rearrangement joins TRBV6-1 to TRBJ2-7, with 12 bases lining up with TRBD1. CDR3 length: 13 residues. The V segment lost 8 bases and the J segment 4 bases; nucleotides outside the gene matches: 3. Germline CDR1 reads MNHNS; CDR2 reads SASEGT.

V usage is TRBV20-1 and J usage is TRBJ2-5; D uncertain. V lost 5 bases, J lost 2 bases, and 12 bases lay in between. CDR1 DFQATT and CDR2 SNEGSKA come from the germline V gene (reference sequence). The CDR3 is 13 amino acids. CDR3 protein: CSAAPWLQETQYF. The CDR3 nucleotides are TGCAGTGCTGCCCCTTGGTTACAAGAGACCCAGTACTTC.

This clonotype was seen only a few times. CDR3 protein: CATAEVGGRAGHEQYF. Here the CDR3 DNA reads TGTGCCACGGCCGAGGTGGGCGGGAGGGCCGGCCACGAGCAGTACTTC. The chain recombines TRBV10-3 with TRBJ2-7; 9 bases agree with TRBD2. Trimming took 10 bases from V and 5 from J; bases not matched to a gene: 18. CDR3 length: 16 residues. Germline assignment: CDR1 ENHRY and CDR2 SYGVKD.

This clonotype came up a few times. The rearrangement uses TRBV12-3 or TRBV12-4 and TRBJ1-1; D remains ambiguous. The ends were cut back, 8 bases at V and 0 bases at J, with 10 bases in the middle. The CDR3 has 13 residues. CDR3 DNA: TGTGCCAGCCTCGCCCCTCTGAACACTGAAGCTTTCTTT. It codes for CASLAPLNTEAFF.

This clonotype was recorded a few times. The genes are TRBV5-1 and TRBJ2-7, with 12 bases fitting TRBD2. Germline V gene data show CDR1 as SGHRS and CDR2 as YFSETQ. CDR3 length equals 17 residues. The ends lost 4 bases at V and 1 base at J; junction bases unmatched: 9. CDR3: CASSIQRTSGASYEQYF. CDR3 DNA sequence: TGCGCCAGCAGCATCCAAAGGACTAGCGGGGCTTCCTACGAGCAGTACTTC.